One T cell receptor beta chain is described in this entry. Its cognate antigen is unknown. Germline CDR1 is SGHAT and CDR2 is FQDESV (reference sequence). V was clipped by 4 bases and J by 3 bases; unmatched bases: 6. This CDR3 contains 15 residues. TCR sequencing used cDNA made by reverse transcription of extracted RNA. Libraries were prepared by immunoSEQ multiplex PCR; TCRdb keeps only in-frame clonotypes and omits some of them. The sample yields approximately 200,000 clones, less than 45% seen once. The record originates from a study of CD8+ T cells in alopecia areata. Study in general: The share of scalp area affected provided the severity score for treated patients.

Study-level results: Whereas mice showed it more clearly, TCR sharing across patients was murkier, possibly because of HLA.

This sample's treatment: oral pan-JAK inhibitor, 5-10 mg twice daily. Collected material from alopecia areata patients comprised lesional scalp punch biopsies and peripheral blood. This TCR was sampled from a human donor with alopecia areata. The sample here was CD4+ T cells sorted from blood, taken around week 36, from a patient treated with tofacitinib. This chain joins TRBV11-1 and TRBJ2-5; 9 nucleotides match TRBD1. CDR3 residues: CASSSSRTGEETQYF. The CDR3, as DNA: TGTGCCAGCAGCTCCTCCAGGACAGGGGAAGAGACCCAGTACTTC.